These 7 T cell receptor beta chains originate from one sample sequenced in a study of T cells in Graves' hyperthyroidism and ophthalmopathy. RNA transcripts provided the source from which TCR beta CDR3 regions were amplified. Using the HTBI primer set, a first-round RT-PCR was run on the TCR CDR3. One entry per CDR3 protein results from TCRdb running MiXCR on the multiplex PCR reads. Altogether more than 500,000 distinct CDR3 sequences are present, roughly 17% being singletons, with the ten largest covering less than 4.5%. The specimen sequenced was blood. These receptors were obtained from a woman in her 30s with Graves' hyperthyroidism.

The V call is TRBV2, the J call TRBJ2-1, with 12 bases matching TRBD2. This CDR3 spans 16 amino acids. Looked up from germline, CDR1 is SNHLY and CDR2 is FYNNEI. Trimming cost V 3 bases and J 8 bases; bases outside gene matches: 8. CDR3 sequence reads: CASSDRASGRAYEQFF. The CDR3 DNA follows: TGTGCCAGCAGTGATCGGGCTAGCGGGAGGGCCTATGAGCAGTTCTTC.

In its sample, this clonotype was seen a few times. The CDR3 is CASSPDGSYNEQFF. CDR3 bases: TGTGCCAGCTCACCGGACGGCTCCTACAATGAGCAGTTCTTC. This chain connects TRBV18 to TRBJ2-1; unclear D gene. V was pared by 3 bases and J by 0 bases, with 6 bases between. The CDR3 runs to 14 residues. Per the germline V gene, CDR1 is KGHSH and CDR2 is LQKENI.

The V call is TRBV2, the J call TRBJ2-1, with 7 bases matching TRBD1. The CDR3 is 14 amino acids. CDR1 and CDR2 (germline): SNHLY, FYNNEI. V gave up 3 bases and J gave up 7 bases; unmatched junction bases: 6. The CDR3 DNA is TGTGCCAGCAGTGACAGGGGGTGGGGGAATGAGCAGTTCTTC. Protein: CASSDRGWGNEQFF.

This chain links TRBV5-4 with TRBJ2-1, with 12 nucleotides matching TRBD2. Trimming cost V 7 bases and J 6 bases; bases outside gene matches: 8. The CDR3 is made up of 15 amino acids. Germline CDR1 and CDR2: SGHNT and YYREEE (reference sequence). The CDR3 spells CASAPASGRANEQFF. CDR3 bases: TGTGCCAGCGCTCCAGCTAGCGGGAGGGCCAATGAGCAGTTCTTC.

The chain has TRBV5-4 and TRBJ2-2; the match to TRBD2 covers 12 bases. CDR1 and CDR2 (germline): SGHNT, YYREEE (reference sequence). With 0 bases clipped from V and 6 bases from J, the junction kept 3 bases outside the gene matches. This CDR3 comprises 16 residues. The CDR3 region is CASSLGLAGDAGELFF. The CDR3, as DNA: TGTGCCAGCAGCTTGGGACTAGCGGGAGACGCCGGGGAGCTGTTTTTT. The full variable domain, with the rest looked up from reference TRBV5-4 and TRBJ2-2, is ETGVTQSPTHLIKTRGQQVTLRCSSQSGHNTVSWYQQALGQGPQFIFQYYREEENGRGNFPPRFSGLQFPNYSSELNVNALELDDSALYLCASSLGLAGDAGELFFGEGSRLTVL.

In its sample, this clonotype was seen many times. The V and J genes are TRBV28 and TRBJ1-4; possible D gene TRBD1, 6 bases. V was shortened by 2 bases and J by 8 bases, with 21 bases between the two germline ends. In germline, CDR1 is MDHEN, CDR2 SYDVKM. This CDR3 spans 17 amino acids. CDR3 nucleotides: TGTGCCAGCAGTTTAGTGGGGAGGGGGATGGGAGAAGAAAAACTGTTTTTT. Translation: CASSLVGRGMGEEKLFF.

Ten or more counts support this clonotype. The chain carries TRBV3-1 and TRBJ1-2; D possibly corresponds to TRBD1 (5 bases). Deletions cut 3 bases from V and 3 bases from J, with 11 bases between. The CDR3 is 14 residues long. Germline lookup yields CDR1 LGHDT and CDR2 YNNKEL (reference sequence). CDR3 DNA: TGTGCCAGCAGCCAGAACCAGGGACACTATGGCTACACCTTC. Amino acids: CASSQNQGHYGYTF.